The clone carrying this TCR beta chain was observed at least ten times. What it binds is not known. Cyclophosphamide on days +3 and +4 followed busulfan-fludarabine conditioning and a marrow graft. Profiled with immunoSEQ multiplex PCR; TCRdb holds only in-frame clones, not every one. There are approximately 18,000 clones in the sample, none observed a single time. The data belong to a study of T cells after posttransplantation cyclophosphamide. Study-level points and caveats: TRB overlap between skin or GI tissue T cells and blood was limited. Later blood repertoires were often dominated by clones from the donor CD8+ memory compartment.

The CDR3 is 13 residues long. V lost 1 base and J lost 3, with 10 bases in between. Looked up from germline, CDR1 is GTSNPN and CDR2 is SVGIG (reference sequence). The V call is TRBV30, the J call TRBJ2-7; D gene ambiguous. This TCR came from a female patient aged 30 to 45 who received an allogeneic stem cell transplant from a related donor, was CMV-positive, and had no GVHD. Some T cells may possibly be graft donor cells. The specimen was PBMCs, collected after allogeneic stem cell transplant with posttransplant cyclophosphamide. The chain's CDR3 is CAWSEDRVYEQYF. Written as DNA, the CDR3 is TGTGCCTGGAGTGAAGATCGAGTCTACGAGCAGTACTTC.